These T cell receptor beta chains were read from a single sample in a study of T cell responses to AZD1222 COVID-19 vaccine. Only in-frame clones appear in the TCRdb table, and some are missing; sequencing was by immunoSEQ multiplex PCR. The sample includes roughly 180,000 clones, approximately 92% seen only once; the top ten take under 1.1%. The sample in question was peripheral blood, obtained 28 days after the second dose of the MenACWY control vaccine. Receptor source: an adult who received the MenACWY meningococcal vaccine as a control. Each CDR3 is given with its conserved first and last residue. Only some rows state a clone size, as once, few, many or a class for expanded clones.

V	J	size	CDR3
TRBV5-4	TRBJ1-1	NA	CASSLGALNTEAFF
TRBV7-9	TRBJ1-2	NA	CASSLIRGGYTF
TRBV14	TRBJ1-4	NA	CASSPTTGFEKLFF
TRBV2	TRBJ2-1	NA	CASSLAGSYNEQFF
TRBV7-2	TRBJ2-7	NA	CASSAGFPYEQYF
TRBV9	TRBJ1-1	NA	CASSVAGENTEAFF
TRBV24-1	TRBJ2-1	NA	CATSDPLAGDRYNEQFF
TRBV28	TRBJ1-4	NA	CASSSTDRLFF
TRBV5-1	TRBJ2-1	NA	CASSLPRSSSYNEQFF
TRBV9	TRBJ1-4	NA	CASSQGVGQGMGKLFF
TRBV6-6	TRBJ2-5	NA	CASRLQETQYF
TRBV6-5	TRBJ1-4	NA	CASTKQKGQGEKLFF
TRBV25-1	TRBJ1-1	NA	CASSPWDRVNTEAFF
TRBV7-2	TRBJ2-5	NA	CASRRGQGEETQYF
TRBV3-1/TRBV3-2	TRBJ1-1	once	CASSHRYSPTEAFF
TRBV2	TRBJ1-2	once	CASSVHPGRANYGYTF
TRBV19	TRBJ1-6	NA	CASRKAESYNSPLHF
TRBV28	TRBJ1-2	once	CASSLGRGGYGYTF
TRBV18	TRBJ2-3	NA	CASSPSIGISTDTQYF
TRBV19	TRBJ1-3	NA	CASSANSGNTIYF
TRBV3-1/TRBV3-2	TRBJ1-4	NA	CASSQVMEKLFF
TRBV3-1/TRBV3-2	TRBJ1-1	NA	CASSQNQREAFF
TRBV10-1	TRBJ1-1	once	CASSDGRSLNTEAFF
TRBV6-2/TRBV6-3	TRBJ1-6	NA	CASSYRDDSPLHF
TRBV2	TRBJ2-5	once	CASSEKLAGVETQYF
TRBV30	TRBJ1-5	NA	CAWSVEGVQPQHF
TRBV2	TRBJ1-2	once	CASSDRYGYTF
TRBV7-9	TRBJ1-1	NA	CASSKSQAVTEAFF
TRBV18	TRBJ1-1	NA	CASSPPVGVGEAFF
TRBV2	TRBJ1-1	NA	CASSGEGTEAFF
TRBV10-1	TRBJ1-1	NA	CASSDRPVNTEAFF
TRBV5-1	TRBJ1-2	NA	CASSLEGQASFDPYGYTF
TRBV7-2	TRBJ2-1	few	CASSPSWGWTSYNEQFF
TRBV30	TRBJ1-6	NA	CAWDTGTAYNSPLHF
TRBV11-2	TRBJ1-1	NA	CASSPRTGINTEAFF
TRBV25-1	TRBJ1-2	NA	CASSESAGYGYTF
TRBV11-2	TRBJ2-2	NA	CASRAGSGNTGELFF
TRBV5-1	TRBJ1-2	NA	CASSRPGTGDHTF
TRBV20-1	TRBJ1-2	NA	CSARRPAGYTF
TRBV4-1	TRBJ1-2	NA	CASSPGTGGLIGSYTF
TRBV5-1	TRBJ1-1	NA	CASSLGQGVRTEAFF
TRBV6-6	TRBJ1-5	NA	CASSNHHQPQHF
TRBV9	TRBJ1-1	NA	CASSPLANTEAFF
TRBV28	TRBJ1-5	NA	CATKSQGLYSNQPQHF